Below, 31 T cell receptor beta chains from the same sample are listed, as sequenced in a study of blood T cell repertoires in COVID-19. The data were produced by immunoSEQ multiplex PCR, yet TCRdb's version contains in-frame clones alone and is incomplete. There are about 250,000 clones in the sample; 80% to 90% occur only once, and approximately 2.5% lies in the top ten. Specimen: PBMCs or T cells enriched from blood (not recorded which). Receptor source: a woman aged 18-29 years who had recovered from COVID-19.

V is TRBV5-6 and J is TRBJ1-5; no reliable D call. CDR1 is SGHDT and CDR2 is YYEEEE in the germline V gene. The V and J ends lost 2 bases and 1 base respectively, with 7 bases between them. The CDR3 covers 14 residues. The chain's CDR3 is CASSFLLSNQPQHF. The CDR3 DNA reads TGTGCCAGCAGCTTTCTATTGAGCAATCAGCCCCAGCATTTT.

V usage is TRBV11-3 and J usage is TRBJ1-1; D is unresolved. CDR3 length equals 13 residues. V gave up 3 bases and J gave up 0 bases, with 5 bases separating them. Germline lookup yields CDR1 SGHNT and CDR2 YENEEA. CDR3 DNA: TGTGCCAGCAGCTTCGCGGTGAACACTGAAGCTTTCTTT. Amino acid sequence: CASSFAVNTEAFF.

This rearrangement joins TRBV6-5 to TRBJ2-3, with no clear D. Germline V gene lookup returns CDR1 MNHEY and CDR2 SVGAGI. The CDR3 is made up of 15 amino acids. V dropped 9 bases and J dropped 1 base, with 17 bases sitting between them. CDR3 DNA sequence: TGTGCCAGTACGGAACCGCGGAGAGGCACAGATACGCAGTATTTT. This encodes CASTEPRRGTDTQYF.

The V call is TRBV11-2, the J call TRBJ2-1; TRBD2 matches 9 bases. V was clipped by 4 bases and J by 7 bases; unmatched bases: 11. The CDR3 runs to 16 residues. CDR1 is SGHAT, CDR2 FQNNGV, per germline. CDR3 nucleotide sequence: TGTGCCAGCAGCTCCGCTCTGGGCGGGGGGGTTAATGAGCAGTTCTTC. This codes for CASSSALGGGVNEQFF.

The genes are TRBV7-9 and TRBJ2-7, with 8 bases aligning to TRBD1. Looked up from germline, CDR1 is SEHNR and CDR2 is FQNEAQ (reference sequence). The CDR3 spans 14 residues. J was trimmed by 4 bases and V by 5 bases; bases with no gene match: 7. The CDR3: CASSQQDRAYEQYF. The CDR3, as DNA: TGTGCCAGCAGCCAACAGGACAGGGCGTACGAGCAGTACTTC.

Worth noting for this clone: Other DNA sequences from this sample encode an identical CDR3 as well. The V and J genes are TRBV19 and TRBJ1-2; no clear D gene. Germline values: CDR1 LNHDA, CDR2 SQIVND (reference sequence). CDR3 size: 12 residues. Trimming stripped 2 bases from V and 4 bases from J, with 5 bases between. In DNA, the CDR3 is TGTGCCAGTAGTATACGGGGCTATGGCTACACCTTC. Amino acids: CASSIRGYGYTF.

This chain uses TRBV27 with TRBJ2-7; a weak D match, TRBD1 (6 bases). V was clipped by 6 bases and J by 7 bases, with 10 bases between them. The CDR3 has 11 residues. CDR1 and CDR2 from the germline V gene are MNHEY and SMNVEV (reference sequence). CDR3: CASSQGLEQYF. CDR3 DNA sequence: TGTGCCAGCAGCCAGGGGTTAGAGCAGTACTTC.

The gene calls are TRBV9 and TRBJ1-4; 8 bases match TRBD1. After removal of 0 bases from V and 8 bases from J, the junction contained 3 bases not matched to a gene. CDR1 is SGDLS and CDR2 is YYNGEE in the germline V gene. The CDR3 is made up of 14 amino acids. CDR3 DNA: TGTGCCAGCAGCGTAGGGACAGGGAGAGAAAAACTGTTTTTT. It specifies CASSVGTGREKLFF.

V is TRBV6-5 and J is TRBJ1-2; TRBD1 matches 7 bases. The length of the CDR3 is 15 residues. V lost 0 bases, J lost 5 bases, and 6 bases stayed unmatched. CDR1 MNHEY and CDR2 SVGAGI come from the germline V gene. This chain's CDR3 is CASSYSKTGEYGYTF. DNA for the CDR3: TGTGCCAGCAGTTACTCAAAAACAGGGGAGTATGGCTACACCTTC.

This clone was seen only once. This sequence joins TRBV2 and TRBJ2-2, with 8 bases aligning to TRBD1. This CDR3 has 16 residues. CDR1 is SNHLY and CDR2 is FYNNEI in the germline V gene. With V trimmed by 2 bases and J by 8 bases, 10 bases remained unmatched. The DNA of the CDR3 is TGTGCCAGCAGTGAAAGAGTAGGACAGGGCGAAGGGGAGCTGTTTTTT. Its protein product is CASSERVGQGEGELFF.

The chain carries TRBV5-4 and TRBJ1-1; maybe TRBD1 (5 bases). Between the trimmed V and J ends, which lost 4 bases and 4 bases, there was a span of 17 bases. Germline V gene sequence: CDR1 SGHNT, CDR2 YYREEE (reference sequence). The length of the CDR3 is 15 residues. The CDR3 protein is CASSLWGLGSTEAFF. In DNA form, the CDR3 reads TGTGCCAGCAGCCTCTGGGGCCTCGGTAGCACTGAAGCTTTCTTT.

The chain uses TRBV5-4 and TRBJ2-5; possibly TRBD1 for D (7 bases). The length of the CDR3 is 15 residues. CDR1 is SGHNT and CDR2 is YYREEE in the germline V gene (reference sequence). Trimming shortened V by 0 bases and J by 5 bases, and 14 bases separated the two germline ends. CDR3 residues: CASSLAAQGGETQYF. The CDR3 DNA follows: TGTGCCAGCAGCTTGGCGGCTCAGGGGGGTGAGACCCAGTACTTC.

The CDR3 DNA follows: TGCGCCAGCAGTGGGTCAGGGGATTACACTGAAGCTTTCTTT. The encoded protein is CASSGSGDYTEAFF. J is TRBJ1-1 and V is TRBV10-1; TRBD1 might be the D (6 bases). This CDR3 is 14 amino acids long. Deletions cut 4 bases from V and 3 bases from J, with 12 bases between. CDR1 WNHNN and CDR2 SYGVQD come from the germline V gene (reference sequence).

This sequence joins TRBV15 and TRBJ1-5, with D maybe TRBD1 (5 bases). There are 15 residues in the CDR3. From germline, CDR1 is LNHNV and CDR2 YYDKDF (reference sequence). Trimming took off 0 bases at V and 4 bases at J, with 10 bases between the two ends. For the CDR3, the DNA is TGTGCCACCAGCAGAGATCAGGGATGGAATCAGCCCCAGCATTTT. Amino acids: CATSRDQGWNQPQHF.

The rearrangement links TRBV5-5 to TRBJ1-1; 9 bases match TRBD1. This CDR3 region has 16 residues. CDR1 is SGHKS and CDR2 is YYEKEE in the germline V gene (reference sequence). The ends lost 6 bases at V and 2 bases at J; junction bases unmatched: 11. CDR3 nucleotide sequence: TGTGCCAGCACAAGAGGGGACAGGGCAAGAAACACTGAAGCTTTCTTT. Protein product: CASTRGDRARNTEAFF.

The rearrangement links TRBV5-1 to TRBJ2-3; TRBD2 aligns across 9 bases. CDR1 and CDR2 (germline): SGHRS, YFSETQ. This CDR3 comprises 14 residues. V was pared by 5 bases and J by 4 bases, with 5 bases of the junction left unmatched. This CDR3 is CASRQRGAPDTQYF. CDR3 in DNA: TGCGCCAGCAGACAGCGGGGGGCCCCAGATACGCAGTATTTT.

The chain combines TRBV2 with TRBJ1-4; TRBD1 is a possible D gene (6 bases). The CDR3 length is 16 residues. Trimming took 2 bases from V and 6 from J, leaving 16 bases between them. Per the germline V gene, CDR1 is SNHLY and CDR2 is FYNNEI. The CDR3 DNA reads TGTGCCAGCAGTGAATGGGACACCGAGCCTGATGAAAAACTGTTTTTT. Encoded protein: CASSEWDTEPDEKLFF.

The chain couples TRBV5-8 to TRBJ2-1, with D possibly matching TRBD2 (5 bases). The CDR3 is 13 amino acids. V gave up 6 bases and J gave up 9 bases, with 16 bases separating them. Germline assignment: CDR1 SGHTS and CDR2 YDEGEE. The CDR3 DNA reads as TGTGCCAGCACCGTCGAGGGTGGCCGTGAGCAGTTCTTC. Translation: CASTVEGGREQFF.

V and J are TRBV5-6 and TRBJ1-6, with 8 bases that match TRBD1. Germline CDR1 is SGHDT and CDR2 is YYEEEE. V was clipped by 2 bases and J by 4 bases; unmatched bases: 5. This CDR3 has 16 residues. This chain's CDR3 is CASSFGQGAYNSPLHF. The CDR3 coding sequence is TGTGCCAGCAGCTTCGGCCAGGGGGCATATAATTCACCCCTCCACTTT.

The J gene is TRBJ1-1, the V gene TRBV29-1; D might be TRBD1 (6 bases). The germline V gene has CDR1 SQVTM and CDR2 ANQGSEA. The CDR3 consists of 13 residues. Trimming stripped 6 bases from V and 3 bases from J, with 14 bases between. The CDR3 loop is CSVGTGLYTEAFF. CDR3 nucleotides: TGCAGCGTCGGTACAGGGTTGTACACTGAAGCTTTCTTT.

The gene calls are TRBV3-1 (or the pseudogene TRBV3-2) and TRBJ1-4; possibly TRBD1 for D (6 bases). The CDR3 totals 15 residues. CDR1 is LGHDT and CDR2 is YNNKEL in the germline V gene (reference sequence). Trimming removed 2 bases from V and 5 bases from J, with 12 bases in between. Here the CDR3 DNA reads TGTGCCAGCAGCCAAAGGACAGCTTTGAATGAAAAACTGTTTTTT. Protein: CASSQRTALNEKLFF.

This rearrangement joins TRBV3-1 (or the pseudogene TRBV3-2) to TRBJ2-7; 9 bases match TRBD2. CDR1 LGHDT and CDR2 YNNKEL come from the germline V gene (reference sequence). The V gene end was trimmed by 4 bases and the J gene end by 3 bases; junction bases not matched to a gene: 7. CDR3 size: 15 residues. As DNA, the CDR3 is TGTGCCAGCAGCCCCCGGGTTAGCGGGGGCTACGAGCAGTACTTC. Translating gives CASSPRVSGGYEQYF.

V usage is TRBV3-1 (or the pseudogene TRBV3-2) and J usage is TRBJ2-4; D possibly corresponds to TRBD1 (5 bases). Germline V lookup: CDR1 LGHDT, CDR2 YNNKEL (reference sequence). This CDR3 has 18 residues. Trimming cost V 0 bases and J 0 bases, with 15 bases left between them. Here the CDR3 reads CASSQEGRTIRAKNIQYF. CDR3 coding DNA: TGTGCCAGCAGCCAAGAGGGTCGGACAATAAGAGCCAAAAACATTCAGTACTTC.

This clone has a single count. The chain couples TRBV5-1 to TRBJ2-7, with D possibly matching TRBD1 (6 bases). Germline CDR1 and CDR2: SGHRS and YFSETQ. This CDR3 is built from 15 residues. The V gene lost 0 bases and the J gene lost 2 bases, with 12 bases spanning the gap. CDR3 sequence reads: CASSLGAGAPYEQYF. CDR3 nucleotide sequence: TGCGCCAGCAGCTTGGGTGCAGGGGCGCCCTACGAGCAGTACTTC.

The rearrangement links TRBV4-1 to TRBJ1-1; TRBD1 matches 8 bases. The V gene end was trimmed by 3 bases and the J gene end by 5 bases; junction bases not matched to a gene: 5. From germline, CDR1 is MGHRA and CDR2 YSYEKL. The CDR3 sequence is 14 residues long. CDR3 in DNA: TGCGCCAGCAGCCACCCCGACAGGGGTACTGAAGCTTTCTTT. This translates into CASSHPDRGTEAFF.

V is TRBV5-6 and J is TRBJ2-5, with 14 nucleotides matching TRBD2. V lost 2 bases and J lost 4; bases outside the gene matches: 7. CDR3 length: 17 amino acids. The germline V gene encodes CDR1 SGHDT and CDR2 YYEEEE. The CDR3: CASSFWTSGGPRETQYF. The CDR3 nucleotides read TGTGCCAGCAGCTTTTGGACTAGCGGGGGGCCCAGAGAGACCCAGTACTTC. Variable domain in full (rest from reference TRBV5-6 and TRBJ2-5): DAGVTQSPTHLIKTRGQQVTLRCSPKSGHDTVSWYQQALGQGPQFIFQYYEEEERQRGNFPDRFSGHQFPNYSSELNVNALLLGDSALYLCASSFWTSGGPRETQYFGPGTRLLVL.

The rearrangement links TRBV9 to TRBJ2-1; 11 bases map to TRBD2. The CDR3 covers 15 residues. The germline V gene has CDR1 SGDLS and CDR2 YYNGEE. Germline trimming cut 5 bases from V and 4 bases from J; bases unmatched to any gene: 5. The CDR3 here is CASSRGLADYNEQFF. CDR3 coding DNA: TGTGCCAGCAGTAGGGGACTAGCGGATTACAATGAGCAGTTCTTC.

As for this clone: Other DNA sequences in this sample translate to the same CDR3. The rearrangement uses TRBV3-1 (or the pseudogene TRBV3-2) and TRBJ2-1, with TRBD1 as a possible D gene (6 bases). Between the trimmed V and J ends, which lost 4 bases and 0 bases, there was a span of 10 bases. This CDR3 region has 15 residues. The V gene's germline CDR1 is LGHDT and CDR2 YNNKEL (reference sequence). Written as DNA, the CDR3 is TGTGCCAGCAGCCCGGACAGTAGCTCCTACAATGAGCAGTTCTTC. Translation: CASSPDSSSYNEQFF.

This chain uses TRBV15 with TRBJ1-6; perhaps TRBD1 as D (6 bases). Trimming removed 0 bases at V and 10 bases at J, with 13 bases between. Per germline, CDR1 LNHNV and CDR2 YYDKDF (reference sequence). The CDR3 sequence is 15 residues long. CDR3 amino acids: CATSREGRGYSPLHF. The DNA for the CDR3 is TGTGCCACCAGCAGAGAGGGCAGGGGATACTCACCCCTCCACTTT.

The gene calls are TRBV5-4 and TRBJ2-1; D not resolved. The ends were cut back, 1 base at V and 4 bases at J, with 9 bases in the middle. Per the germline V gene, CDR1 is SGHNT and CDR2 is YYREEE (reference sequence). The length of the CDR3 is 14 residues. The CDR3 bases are TGTGCCAGCAGCTTGCCGTCGAGTTACAATGAGCAGTTCTTC. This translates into CASSLPSSYNEQFF.

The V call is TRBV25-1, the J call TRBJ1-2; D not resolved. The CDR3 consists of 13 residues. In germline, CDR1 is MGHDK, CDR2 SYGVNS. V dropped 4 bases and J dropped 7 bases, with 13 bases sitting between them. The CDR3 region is CASSAATVAGYTF. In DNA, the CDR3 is TGTGCCAGCAGTGCGGCTACGGTAGCTGGCTACACCTTC.